The 9 T cell receptor beta chains below were found in one sample sequenced in a study of PD-1 blockade in classical Hodgkin lymphoma (dated by TCRdb to between 2020 and 2021). The sample's time point, from its label and the paper: cycle 2 day 1 (C2D1) of nivolumab. All trial patients had relapsed after autologous stem cell transplantation, with cohorts A, B and C differing in prior brentuximab vedotin exposure. The library came from the immunoSEQ multiplex PCR assay. TCRdb obtained this table from immuneACCESS and retained in-frame rearrangements with V and J assigned. These tables miss some clones; where compared with another copy, unresolved V genes account for less than half of the shortfall, and the remainder is unexplained. In all, the sample holds about 26,000 clones, and approximately 82% of those were seen once. The ten most abundant clones make up roughly 11% of the sample. The input for sequencing was peripheral blood mononuclear cells (PBMCs), taken before the second cycle of nivolumab. These receptors were collected from a human donor with classical Hodgkin lymphoma.

The chain has TRBV4-1 and TRBJ1-6; D remains ambiguous. In germline, CDR1 is MGHRA, CDR2 YSYEKL. The V gene lost 2 bases and the J gene lost 0 bases, with 5 bases spanning the gap. The CDR3 consists of 15 residues. For the CDR3, the DNA is TGCGCCAGCAGCCAATTGAGCTCCTATAATTCACCCCTCCACTTT. It translates to CASSQLSSYNSPLHF.

This clone was seen a handful of times. This chain connects TRBV19 to TRBJ2-5; 8 bases map to TRBD1. V was clipped by 6 bases and J by 4 bases; unmatched bases: 10. In germline, CDR1 is LNHDA, CDR2 SQIVND (reference sequence). The CDR3 runs to 15 residues. For the CDR3, the DNA is TGTGCCAGTAGCCAGTACCGGACAGGGAGAGAGACCCAGTACTTC. Its protein product is CASSQYRTGRETQYF.

This clone was seen a single time. The chain combines TRBV18 with TRBJ1-6; 12 bases match TRBD1. CDR1 KGHSH and CDR2 LQKENI come from the germline V gene. The CDR3 has 16 amino acids. V dropped 6 bases and J dropped 7; count of bases not matched to a gene: 7. CDR3 DNA sequence: TGTGCCAGCTCGCAGGGACAGGGGGCTTTGAATTCACCCCTCCACTTT. The encoded protein is CASSQGQGALNSPLHF.

This clone was seen just once. The CDR3 here is CASTAGPVWAEQYF. Written as DNA, the CDR3 is TGTGCCAGCACCGCGGGTCCGGTCTGGGCCGAGCAGTACTTC. The chain carries TRBV28 and TRBJ2-7; D is possibly TRBD2 (5 bases). The ends were cut back, 7 bases at V and 6 bases at J, with 19 bases in the middle. The CDR3 has 14 amino acids. Germline CDR1 and CDR2: MDHEN and SYDVKM.

This clone has a single count. The genes are TRBV7-9 and TRBJ2-1, with D possibly being TRBD2 (6 bases). In germline, CDR1 is SEHNR, CDR2 FQNEAQ (reference sequence). Trimming shortened V by 11 bases and J by 0 bases, and 17 bases separated the two germline ends. The CDR3 contains 15 residues. DNA for the CDR3: TGTGCCGCCCCCCGCGGAGGGAGCTCCTACAATGAGCAGTTCTTC. Its translation is CAAPRGGSSYNEQFF.

This clone was counted a few times. The rearrangement links TRBV4-1 to TRBJ2-3; D uncertain. Germline CDR1 reads MGHRA; CDR2 reads YSYEKL. This CDR3 comprises 12 residues. V was pared by 4 bases and J by 1 base, with 3 bases between. The CDR3 DNA reads TGCGCCAGCAGCCTCCGCACAGATACGCAGTATTTT. It codes for CASSLRTDTQYF.

CDR3 DNA sequence: TGCGCCAGCAGCTTGGCGGGGTCCAACGAGCAGTACTTC. It translates to CASSLAGSNEQYF. The chain couples TRBV5-1 to TRBJ2-7; D is perhaps TRBD2 (5 bases). Deletions cut 0 bases from V and 5 bases from J, with 9 bases between. Germline lookup yields CDR1 SGHRS and CDR2 YFSETQ. The CDR3 covers 13 residues.

The chain recombines TRBV30 with TRBJ2-2, with D unresolved. Trimming pared 3 bases from V and 0 bases from J, leaving 11 bases between. The CDR3 loop spans 15 amino acids. Looked up from germline, CDR1 is GTSNPN and CDR2 is SVGIG (reference sequence). This CDR3 is CAWSGTESNTGELFF. In DNA, the CDR3 is TGTGCCTGGAGCGGTACAGAATCGAACACCGGGGAGCTGTTTTTT.

The rearrangement uses TRBV27 and TRBJ1-6; 7 bases match TRBD1. The CDR3 has 14 residues. V lost 6 bases to trimming and J lost 6 bases; unmatched junction nucleotides: 5. CDR1 is MNHEY, CDR2 SMNVEV, per germline (reference sequence). The CDR3 region has the DNA TGTGCCAGCAGGCGGGACAGTCCTAATTCACCCCTCCACTTT. The encoded protein is CASRRDSPNSPLHF.